Shown below are 31 T cell receptor beta chains from a single sample sequenced in a study of cytomegalovirus exposure and HLA in healthy donors. The PCR was carried out with 60 Vbeta primers and 13 Jbeta primers. Assay: immunoSEQ multiplex PCR; the TCRdb copy retains only in-frame clones and omits some. This sample has 150,000 to 160,000 clones, with more than 75% found just once. The material sequenced was PBMCs. The receptors come from a woman aged 18-29 years in good health and CMV-seronegative.

V is TRBV28 and J is TRBJ2-5, with D possibly TRBD1 on 6 matching bases. Matching the DNA end better, TRBJ2-7 makes the J call doubtful. The CDR3 contains 14 residues. Germline values: CDR1 MDHEN, CDR2 SYDVKM. The CDR3 loop reads CASRDPGARYEQYF. The CDR3 DNA is TGTGCCAGCAGGGACCCAGGGGCTAGGTACGAGCAGTACTTC.

V gene TRBV6-5 combines with J gene TRBJ2-3; D is uncertain. Germline V gives CDR1 MNHEY, CDR2 SVGAGI. CDR3 length: 11 amino acids. V was trimmed by 4 bases and J by 3 bases, leaving 2 bases between them. For the CDR3, the DNA is TGTGCCAGCAGTTCAACAGATACGCAGTATTTT. The encoded protein is CASSSTDTQYF.

This clone was counted between two and nine times. V gene TRBV6-5 combines with J gene TRBJ1-1; D may be TRBD1 (6 bases). The CDR3 is 14 residues long. V shed 4 bases and J shed 0 bases, with 9 bases lying between them. Germline V gene data show CDR1 as MNHEY and CDR2 as SVGAGI. The CDR3 protein is CASSWGQMNTEAFF. In DNA, the CDR3 is TGTGCCAGCAGTTGGGGACAAATGAACACTGAAGCTTTCTTT.

The chain links TRBV6-6 to TRBJ2-5; D might be TRBD2 (5 bases). The better agreement between TRBJ2-7 and the DNA end casts doubt on the J call. This CDR3 has 14 amino acids. Per germline, CDR1 MNHNY and CDR2 SVGAGI (reference sequence). CDR3 bases: TGTGCCAGCAGTCCCCCGGGGTTCTCCTACGAGCAGTACTTC. Protein product: CASSPPGFSYEQYF.

The rearrangement uses TRBV9 and TRBJ2-2, with a possible D match to TRBD2 (5 bases). CDR3 length: 16 residues. Per the germline V gene, CDR1 is SGDLS and CDR2 is YYNGEE. V shed 0 bases and J shed 5 bases, with 14 bases lying between them. The CDR3 here is CASSVGTPPLTGELFF. Written as DNA, the CDR3 is TGTGCCAGCAGCGTAGGGACTCCCCCGTTAACCGGGGAGCTGTTTTTT.

This chain links TRBV15 with TRBJ2-4; 13 bases are shared with TRBD2. The CDR3 covers 14 residues. With 0 bases clipped from V and 12 bases from J, the junction kept 2 bases outside the gene matches. Germline values: CDR1 LNHNV, CDR2 YYDKDF (reference sequence). The CDR3 reads CATSRDGTSGAQYF. CDR3 bases: TGTGCCACCAGCAGAGATGGGACTAGCGGGGCTCAGTACTTC.

V usage is TRBV6-1 and J usage is TRBJ1-5, with TRBD1 matching over 10 bases. This CDR3 contains 14 residues. Trimming at V came to 6 bases and at J to 5 bases, leaving 4 bases not matched to a gene. Germline loops: CDR1 MNHNS, CDR2 SASEGT. CDR3 amino acids: CASSPTGGHQPQHF. As DNA, the CDR3 is TGTGCCAGCAGCCCGACAGGGGGCCATCAGCCCCAGCATTTT.

The chain recombines TRBV5-1 with TRBJ2-6; D gene uncertain. The length of the CDR3 is 15 residues. Germline-derived CDR1 and CDR2 are SGHRS and YFSETQ. Trimming took 4 bases from V and 0 from J, leaving 8 bases between them. The CDR3 loop reads CASSLQYSGANVLTF. CDR3 in DNA: TGCGCCAGCAGCCTTCAGTACTCTGGGGCCAACGTCCTGACTTTC. The whole variable domain, remainder taken from reference TRBV5-1 and TRBJ2-6, is KAGVTQTPRYLIKTRGQQVTLSCSPISGHRSVSWYQQTPGQGLQFLFEYFSETQRNKGNFPGRFSGRQFSNSRSEMNVSTLELGDSALYLCASSLQYSGANVLTFGAGSRLTVL.

The V and J genes are TRBV5-1 and TRBJ2-7; 9 bases match TRBD2. This CDR3 has 16 amino acids. The germline V gene has CDR1 SGHRS and CDR2 YFSETQ. Trimming cost V 4 bases and J 6 bases; bases outside gene matches: 14. CDR3 loop: CASSRAQGGGALEQYF. The CDR3 region has the DNA TGCGCCAGCAGCAGGGCCCAGGGCGGGGGGGCCCTCGAGCAGTACTTC.

The rearrangement links TRBV7-2 to TRBJ2-3; 11 bases are shared with TRBD2. V dropped 5 bases and J dropped 2; count of bases not matched to a gene: 6. The V gene's germline CDR1 is SGHTA and CDR2 FQGNSA. The CDR3 spans 16 residues. In DNA, the CDR3 is TGTGCCAGCAGCGACCGACTAGCGGGACCCACAGATACGCAGTATTTT. This sequence encodes CASSDRLAGPTDTQYF.

The V and J genes are TRBV14 and TRBJ2-7; tentatively, D is TRBD1 (6 bases). Germline V gene data show CDR1 as SGHDN and CDR2 as FVKESK. V lost 4 bases and J lost 8, with 12 bases in between. The CDR3 extends over 12 amino acids. CDR3 sequence: CASSPSRGQQYF. The DNA of the CDR3 is TGTGCCAGCAGCCCCTCCAGGGGTCAGCAGTACTTC.

The rearrangement joins TRBV27 to TRBJ2-7; possibly TRBD1 for D (5 bases). This CDR3 comprises 12 residues. V was trimmed by 3 bases and J by 6 bases, leaving 9 bases between them. The germline V gene encodes CDR1 MNHEY and CDR2 SMNVEV (reference sequence). This chain's CDR3 is CASSFPGREQYF. In DNA, the CDR3 is TGTGCCAGCAGTTTCCCAGGGCGCGAGCAGTACTTC.

The chain has TRBV29-1 and TRBJ1-1; tentative D call: TRBD1 (5 bases). V lost 4 bases and J lost 11, with 14 bases in between. Germline lookup yields CDR1 SQVTM and CDR2 ANQGSEA. The CDR3 has 11 residues. The CDR3 DNA follows: TGCAGCGTTGGCAGGGAGGGGCGGGCTTTCTTT. Protein sequence: CSVGREGRAFF. Filled out from reference TRBV29-1 and TRBJ1-1, the complete variable domain reads SAVISQKPSRDICQRGTSLTIQCQVDSQVTMMFWYRQQPGQSLTLIATANQGSEATYESGFVIDKFPISRPNLTFSTLTVSNMSPEDSSIYLCSVGREGRAFFGQGTRLTVV.

The CDR3, as DNA: TGTGCCACCAGCAGATACACAGGAGACCTTAATGAAAAACTGTTTTTT. Its translation is CATSRYTGDLNEKLFF. This chain joins TRBV15 and TRBJ1-4; perhaps TRBD1 as D (5 bases). The CDR3 has 16 amino acids. V was cut by 2 bases and J by 4 bases, with 14 bases left in between. CDR1 is LNHNV and CDR2 is YYDKDF in the germline V gene (reference sequence). The whole variable domain, filled in from reference TRBV15 and TRBJ1-4, reads DAMVIQNPRYQVTQFGKPVTLSCSQTLNHNVMYWYQQKSSQAPKLLFHYYDKDFNNEADTPDNFQSRRPNTSFCFLDIRSPGLGDTAMYLCATSRYTGDLNEKLFFGSGTQLSVL.

This clone was found once. This sequence joins TRBV4-1 and TRBJ2-5; no reliable D call. This CDR3 has 13 amino acids. Germline CDR1 is MGHRA and CDR2 is YSYEKL. V was pared by 2 bases and J by 1 base, with 5 bases between. CDR3: CASSQFSQETQYF. The CDR3 DNA is TGCGCCAGCAGCCAATTTAGCCAAGAGACCCAGTACTTC.

This chain links TRBV14 with TRBJ2-2, with no clear D. V was shortened by 1 base and J by 3 bases, with 3 bases between the two germline ends. The CDR3 runs to 13 residues. From germline, CDR1 is SGHDN and CDR2 FVKESK. CDR3 residues: CASSQADTGELFF. CDR3 nucleotides: TGTGCCAGCAGCCAAGCGGACACCGGGGAGCTGTTTTTT.

In regard to this clone: The sample contains more than one DNA sequence encoding this CDR3. The chain has TRBV7-9 and TRBJ2-7, with a tentative D call TRBD2 (5 bases). The CDR3 has 13 amino acids. Per germline, CDR1 SEHNR and CDR2 FQNEAQ (reference sequence). V lost 2 bases to trimming and J lost 2 bases, with 7 bases between them. The CDR3 nucleotides read TGTGCCAGCAGCTTATCGGGGACCTACGAGCAGTACTTC. This encodes CASSLSGTYEQYF.

The chain is built from TRBV2 and TRBJ2-5; 9 bases fit TRBD1. The CDR3 totals 19 residues. Germline V gene data show CDR1 as SNHLY and CDR2 as FYNNEI. V lost 6 bases and J lost 6; bases outside the gene matches: 23. CDR3 sequence: CASSRQGGLSYLTGKTQYF. CDR3 nucleotides: TGTGCCAGCAGCAGACAGGGGGGCCTGTCATACCTGACGGGAAAGACCCAGTACTTC.

The chain combines TRBV6-5 with TRBJ2-7, with D maybe TRBD1 (5 bases). The CDR3 covers 12 residues. Trimming shortened V by 6 bases and J by 2 bases, and 8 bases separated the two germline ends. The germline V gene encodes CDR1 MNHEY and CDR2 SVGAGI. This CDR3 is CASRAGTYEQYF. The CDR3 DNA reads as TGTGCCAGCAGGGCAGGGACCTACGAGCAGTACTTC.

V and J are TRBV9 and TRBJ2-5; 8 nucleotides line up with TRBD2. This CDR3 is 14 amino acids long. With 0 bases clipped from V and 4 bases from J, the junction kept 2 bases outside the gene matches. CDR1 SGDLS and CDR2 YYNGEE come from the germline V gene. The CDR3 protein is CASSVDRGGETQYF. For the CDR3, the DNA is TGTGCCAGCAGCGTAGATCGGGGGGGAGAGACCCAGTACTTC.

The sample holds a few counts of this clone. The rearrangement uses TRBV27 and TRBJ2-7; 7 bases are a match to TRBD2. CDR1 is MNHEY, CDR2 SMNVEV, per germline (reference sequence). V trimming: 5 bases; J trimming: 5 bases; junction bases outside the gene matches: 12. The CDR3 covers 15 residues. The CDR3 region is CASSAVWGGPHEQYF. CDR3 nucleotide sequence: TGTGCCAGCAGTGCTGTTTGGGGAGGGCCCCACGAGCAGTACTTC.

CDR3 DNA: TGCGCCAGCAGCCAAGTAGAAGGAGCTAACTATGGCTACACCTTC. Its protein is CASSQVEGANYGYTF. The rearrangement joins TRBV4-1 to TRBJ1-2, with D unresolved. The V gene lost 1 base and the J gene lost 0 bases, with 9 bases spanning the gap. This CDR3 is 15 amino acids long. Germline V lookup: CDR1 MGHRA, CDR2 YSYEKL.

This chain joins TRBV29-1 and TRBJ1-2; 7 bases fit TRBD1. The CDR3 runs 13 residues. CDR1 is SQVTM, CDR2 ANQGSEA, per germline. After removal of 4 bases from V and 4 bases from J, the junction contained 6 bases not matched to a gene. In DNA, the CDR3 is TGCAGCGTTGGGACAGGCCTGGGCTATGGCTACACCTTC. It specifies CSVGTGLGYGYTF.

This clone has only one observation. The chain has TRBV19 and TRBJ2-5; 12 bases fit TRBD2. From germline, CDR1 is LNHDA and CDR2 SQIVND (reference sequence). The CDR3 loop spans 14 amino acids. J gave up 5 bases and V 5 bases, and 3 bases lay outside the gene matches. The CDR3 region has the DNA TGTGCCAGTAGTCTAGCGGGAGGGCTGGAGACCCAGTACTTC. This gives the protein CASSLAGGLETQYF. The full variable domain, completed using reference TRBV19 and TRBJ2-5, is DGGITQSPKYLFRKEGQNVTLSCEQNLNHDAMYWYRQDPGQGLRLIYYSQIVNDFQKGDIAEGYSVSREKKESFPLTVTSAQKNPTAFYLCASSLAGGLETQYFGPGTRLLVL.

V usage is TRBV7-8 and J usage is TRBJ1-5; 8 nucleotides align to TRBD1. Unmatched junction bases numbered 4, after V lost 5 bases and J lost 1 base. The CDR3 is 15 amino acids. CDR1 is SGHVS and CDR2 is FQNEAQ in the germline V gene. The CDR3 coding sequence is TGTGCCAGCAGCCTCCGGGACAGGAGCAATCAGCCCCAGCATTTT. Translated, it gives CASSLRDRSNQPQHF.

The V call is TRBV21-1, the J call TRBJ2-7; TRBD1, the D gene given by the table, was not confirmed from the DNA. TRBV21-1 is reported as a pseudogene. This CDR3 is 14 amino acids long. The CDR3, as DNA: TGTGCCAGCAGCATGTTCCCTGGCCCCTACGAGCAGTACTTC. This sequence encodes CASSMFPGPYEQYF.

The chain joins TRBV28 to TRBJ1-2, with D perhaps matching TRBD1 (5 bases). The V end lost 10 bases, the J end lost 0 bases, and 18 bases lay between the germline ends. The CDR3 extends over 15 amino acids. Germline lookup yields CDR1 MDHEN and CDR2 SYDVKM. The CDR3 is CANQGRGTSNYGYTF. The CDR3 bases are TGTGCCAACCAAGGAAGGGGTACATCTAACTATGGCTACACCTTC.

This clone was found a few times. V and J are TRBV7-3 and TRBJ2-3, with 8 bases lining up with TRBD2. CDR1 SGHTA and CDR2 FQGTGA come from the germline V gene. V was pared by 0 bases and J by 0 bases, with 8 bases of the junction left unmatched. The length of the CDR3 is 18 residues. CDR3 amino acids: CASSLTPPGRVSTDTQYF. The CDR3 DNA reads as TGTGCCAGCAGCTTAACGCCCCCCGGGAGGGTGAGCACAGATACGCAGTATTTT. Combining the CDR3 with reference TRBV7-3 and TRBJ2-3 gives the whole variable domain GAGVSQTPSNKVTEKGKYVELRCDPISGHTALYWYRQSLGQGPEFLIYFQGTGAADDSGLPNDRFFAVRPEGSVSTLKIQRTERGDSAVYLCASSLTPPGRVSTDTQYFGPGTRLTVL.

The CDR3 loop is CASSDLAGGVDTQYF. CDR3 sequence (DNA): TGTGCCAGCAGCGATCTAGCGGGAGGGGTGGATACGCAGTATTTT. V gene TRBV6-1 combines with J gene TRBJ2-3, with 12 bases aligning to TRBD2. Germline V gene sequence: CDR1 MNHNS, CDR2 SASEGT. The V segment lost 6 bases and the J segment 6 bases; nucleotides outside the gene matches: 7. The CDR3 sequence is 15 residues long.

Only a few counts were recorded for this clone. The chain employs TRBV10-3 and TRBJ1-2; D gene uncertain. Germline loops: CDR1 ENHRY, CDR2 SYGVKD. The V end was cut by 4 bases, the J end by 3 bases, with 12 bases between. The length of the CDR3 is 14 residues. The CDR3 is CAISADAGYYGYTF. The CDR3 region has the DNA TGTGCCATCAGTGCGGATGCAGGATACTATGGCTACACCTTC.

DNA of the CDR3: TGCAGTGCCGGGGGGGGCACGGAAGCTTTCTTT. It specifies CSAGGGTEAFF. The rearrangement uses TRBV20-1 and TRBJ1-1; TRBD1 is a possible D gene (6 bases). The CDR3 totals 11 residues. From germline, CDR1 is DFQATT and CDR2 SNEGSKA (reference sequence). V lost 6 bases and J 8 bases, leaving 13 bases between the germline ends.